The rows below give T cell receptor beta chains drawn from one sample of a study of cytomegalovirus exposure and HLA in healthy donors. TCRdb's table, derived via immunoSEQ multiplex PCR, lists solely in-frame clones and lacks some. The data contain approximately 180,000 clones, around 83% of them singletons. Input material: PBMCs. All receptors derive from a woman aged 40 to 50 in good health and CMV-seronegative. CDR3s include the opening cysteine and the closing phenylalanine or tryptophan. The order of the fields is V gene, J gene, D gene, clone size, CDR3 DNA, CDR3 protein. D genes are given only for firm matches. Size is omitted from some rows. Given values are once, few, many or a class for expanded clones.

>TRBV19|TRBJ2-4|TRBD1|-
TGTGCCAGTAGTATAGATCACAGGGGAAATGCCAAAAACATTCAGTACTTC
CASSIDHRGNAKNIQYF
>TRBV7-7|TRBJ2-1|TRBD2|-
TGTGCTAGCAGCTTAGCGGGGGCTACTCCATCCTACAATGAGCAGTTCTTC
CASSLAGATPSYNEQFF
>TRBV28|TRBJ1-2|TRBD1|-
TGTGCCAGCAGTTCCGGGACAGCTAACAATGGCTACACCTTC
CASSSGTANNGYTF
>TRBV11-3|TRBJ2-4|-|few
TGTGCCAGCAGCTTAGATCATAGGGGATTAGCCAAAAACATTCAGTACTTC
CASSLDHRGLAKNIQYF
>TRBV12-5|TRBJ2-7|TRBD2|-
TGTGCTAGTGGTTTGGTACTAGCGGCCGGCGGGAGGCAGTACTTC
CASGLVLAAGGRQYF
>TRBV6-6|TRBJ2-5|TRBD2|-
TGTGCCAGCAGTCATGGGACTAGCGGATACCAAGAGACCCAGTACTTC
CASSHGTSGYQETQYF
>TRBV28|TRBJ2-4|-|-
TGTGCCAGCAGTTCAATTTTAGGGGACTTGGGCAAAAACATTCAGTACTTC
CASSSILGDLGKNIQYF
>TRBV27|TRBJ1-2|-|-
TGTGCCAGCAGTTTCCTAGGGGCAGACTTCTATGGCTACACCTTC
CASSFLGADFYGYTF
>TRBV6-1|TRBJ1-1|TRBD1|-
TGTGCCAGCACCCCAGACAGGGTCCACACTGAAGCTTTCTTT
CASTPDRVHTEAFF
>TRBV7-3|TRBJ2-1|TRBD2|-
TGTGCCAGCAGCTTAAAGCTAGCGGGAGTGGACAATGAGCAGTTCTTC
CASSLKLAGVDNEQFF
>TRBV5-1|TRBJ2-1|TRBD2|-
TGCGCCAGCAGCAACGGGGACGGGGGGTACAATGAGCAGTTCTTC
CASSNGDGGYNEQFF
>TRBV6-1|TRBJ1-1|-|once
TGTGCCAGCAGTGAAGCAGGGGCGAACACTGAAGCTTTCTTT
CASSEAGANTEAFF
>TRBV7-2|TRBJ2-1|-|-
TGTGCCAGCAGAATCGACGGAGGGGCCTACAATGAGCAGTTCTTC
CASRIDGGAYNEQFF